This TCR beta chain was captured by sequencing in a study of blood T cell repertoires in COVID-19. At the level of the study: Collection of acute and convalescent COVID-19 samples took place in the United States, Italy and Spain.

This CDR3 is 15 amino acids long. V lost 0 bases to trimming and J lost 0 bases, with 8 bases between them. In germline, CDR1 is SGHNT, CDR2 YYREEE (reference sequence). The authors' processing: Amplification of reference gene primers provided the estimated nucleated cell counts. Assay: immunoSEQ multiplex PCR; the TCRdb copy retains only in-frame clones and omits some. That table is the source of V, J and clone size, and D and trimming were worked out from the DNA. Of roughly 150,000 clones in the sample, more than 70% were seen once. The clonotype comes from a woman in her seventies who had recovered from COVID-19. Input material: peripheral blood. The chain links TRBV5-4 to TRBJ2-3; D remains unclear. CDR3 DNA: TGTGCCAGCAGCTTGGGTGGCAAAAGCACAGATACGCAGTATTTT. It codes for CASSLGGKSTDTQYF.